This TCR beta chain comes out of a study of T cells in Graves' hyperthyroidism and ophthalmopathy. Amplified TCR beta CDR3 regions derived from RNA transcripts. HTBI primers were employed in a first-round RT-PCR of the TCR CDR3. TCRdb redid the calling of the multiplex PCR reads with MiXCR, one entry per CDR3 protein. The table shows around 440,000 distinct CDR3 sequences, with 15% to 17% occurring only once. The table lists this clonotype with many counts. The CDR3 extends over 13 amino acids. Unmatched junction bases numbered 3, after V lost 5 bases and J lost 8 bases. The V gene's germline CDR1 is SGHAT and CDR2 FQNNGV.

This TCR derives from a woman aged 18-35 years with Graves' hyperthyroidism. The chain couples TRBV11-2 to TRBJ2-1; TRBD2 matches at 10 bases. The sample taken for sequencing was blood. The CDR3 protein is CASSQGLADEQFF. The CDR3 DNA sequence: TGTGCCAGCAGCCAAGGACTAGCGGATGAGCAGTTCTTC.